Here is one TCR beta chain with its context. Its specificity is not known. This sample was included in a study of T-cell reconstitution after alpha-beta-depleted transplantation in children. Unique molecular identifiers were incorporated into the prepared TCRbeta library. TCRdb re-called the PCR reads through MiXCR, storing one row per CDR3 protein. The profile shows 250,000 to 400,000 distinct CDR3 sequences, roughly 25% of them singletons. Whole-study findings and limits: Surviving recipient T cells and thymic progenitors produced the high day-60 TCRbeta diversity seen in some patients. Several hundred expanded graft clones reportedly supplied alpha-beta T cells about two months after transplant. T-cell numbers and diversity one year post-transplant derived largely from freshly generated T cells.

The CDR3 totals 12 residues. J lost 6 bases, V lost 7 bases, and 6 bases had no gene match. The germline gives CDR1 SQVTM, CDR2 ANQGSEA. This specimen consisted of PBMCs, mostly from graft donor cells, obtained 180 days after TCRalphabeta/CD19-depleted stem cell transplant. The sequence derives from a male patient under 18 who had a stem cell transplant for acute lymphoblastic leukemia, so the T cells may come from the graft donor. This chain uses TRBV29-1 with TRBJ1-5, with 7 bases lining up with TRBD1. The CDR3, as DNA: TGCAGCGCAAGACAGGGCACTCAGCCCCAGCATTTT. Its protein product is CSARQGTQPQHF.